A single sample gave rise to the 21 T cell receptor beta chains below, sequenced in a study of ipilimumab plus nivolumab after autologous stem cell transplantation. The method was immunoSEQ multiplex PCR; TCRdb's version includes in-frame clones alone and lacks a portion of them. Here the sample spans 2,000 to 3,000 clones, 90% to 95% being singletons. This material consisted of PBMCs, taken in a trial of ipilimumab plus nivolumab as post-transplant consolidation. These receptors were taken from a male donor with primary mediastinal lymphoma.

The chain is built from TRBV27 and TRBJ1-1; D is perhaps TRBD1 (6 bases). This CDR3 has 13 amino acids. V was shortened by 4 bases and J by 1 base, with 7 bases between the two germline ends. CDR1 MNHEY and CDR2 SMNVEV come from the germline V gene (reference sequence). The CDR3 DNA sequence: TGTGCCAGCAGTTACAGGGAGAACACTGAAGCTTTCTTT. Its protein is CASSYRENTEAFF.

CDR3 nucleotide sequence: TGTGCCAGCAGCGATTTCGGTTTGACGGGCGGCACAGATACGCAGTATTTT. Its translation: CASSDFGLTGGTDTQYF. The chain couples TRBV9 to TRBJ2-3; D ambiguous. The CDR3 contains 17 residues. With 3 bases removed from V and 1 base from J, the gap between germline ends came to 18 bases. Germline V gene lookup returns CDR1 SGDLS and CDR2 YYNGEE.

The J gene is TRBJ1-6, the V gene TRBV2, with 8 nucleotides matching TRBD1. The CDR3 length is 17 residues. Germline values: CDR1 SNHLY, CDR2 FYNNEI. After removal of 5 bases from V and 0 bases from J, the junction contained 6 bases not matched to a gene. The CDR3: CASSPRTGSSYNSPLHF. The CDR3 DNA reads as TGTGCCAGCAGTCCTCGGACAGGGAGCTCCTATAATTCACCCCTCCACTTT.

V and J are TRBV14 and TRBJ2-6, with TRBD2 matching 7 bases. This CDR3 comprises 18 residues. V shed 1 base, J shed 1 base, and the junction held 7 bases outside the gene matches. The germline V gene encodes CDR1 SGHDN and CDR2 FVKESK. CDR3: CASSQVGRGGSGANVLTF. The CDR3 DNA sequence: TGTGCCAGCAGCCAAGTTGGGCGGGGAGGGTCTGGGGCCAACGTCCTGACTTTC.

The rearrangement uses TRBV15 and TRBJ2-2; TRBD2 matches 10 bases. Germline-derived CDR1 and CDR2 are LNHNV and YYDKDF (reference sequence). Trimming removed 0 bases from V and 6 bases from J; junction bases left unmatched: 7. The CDR3 runs 17 residues. The chain's CDR3 is CATSRDPAGGPAGELFF. The CDR3 DNA reads TGTGCCACCAGCAGAGACCCAGCGGGGGGGCCTGCCGGGGAGCTGTTTTTT. The whole variable domain, remainder taken from reference TRBV15 and TRBJ2-2, is DAMVIQNPRYQVTQFGKPVTLSCSQTLNHNVMYWYQQKSSQAPKLLFHYYDKDFNNEADTPDNFQSRRPNTSFCFLDIRSPGLGDTAMYLCATSRDPAGGPAGELFFGEGSRLTVL.

This clone was recorded only once. The CDR3 DNA follows: TGTGCCAGCAGCCCAATGGTAGGAGGGGGCGGGGCTGTCAGCTCCTACAATGAGCAGTTCTTC. As protein: CASSPMVGGGGAVSSYNEQFF. This chain joins TRBV4-2 and TRBJ2-1, with a tentative D call TRBD1 (7 bases). Germline CDR1 is LGHNA and CDR2 is YNFKEQ. The CDR3 length is 21 residues. V lost 4 bases, J lost 0 bases, and 28 bases lay in between.

The J gene is TRBJ2-3, the V gene TRBV6-1; tentatively, D is TRBD2 (5 bases). From germline, CDR1 is MNHNS and CDR2 SASEGT. Trimming took 6 bases from V and 12 from J, leaving 16 bases between them. CDR3 length equals 12 residues. CDR3 amino acids: CASSTPGIAQYF. CDR3 sequence (DNA): TGTGCCAGCAGCACACCCGGGATTGCCCAGTATTTT.

The chain links TRBV19 to TRBJ1-1; TRBD1 aligns across 9 bases. The germline V gene encodes CDR1 LNHDA and CDR2 SQIVND (reference sequence). CDR3 length equals 15 residues. The V and J ends lost 5 bases and 6 bases, in that order; junction bases with no gene match: 10. Written as DNA, the CDR3 is TGTGCCAGTAGTGATACAGGGGGCTGGAGGGCTGAAGCTTTCTTT. It is translated as CASSDTGGWRAEAFF.

V usage is TRBV4-1 and J usage is TRBJ1-2; D gene unclear. Deletions cut 0 bases from V and 4 bases from J, with 12 bases between. From germline, CDR1 is MGHRA and CDR2 YSYEKL. The CDR3 is 15 residues long. CDR3 DNA sequence: TGCGCCAGCAGCCAAGACAACGCTAAGATCTATGGCTACACCTTC. It translates to CASSQDNAKIYGYTF.

J is TRBJ2-1 and V is TRBV4-2, with 16 bases lining up with TRBD2. CDR1 and CDR2 (germline): LGHNA, YNFKEQ. The V and J ends lost 0 bases and 1 base, in that order; junction bases with no gene match: 3. The CDR3 is 19 residues long. CDR3 in amino acids: CASSQEGLAGGLSYNEQFF. The CDR3 coding sequence is TGTGCCAGCAGCCAAGAGGGACTAGCGGGGGGGCTGTCCTACAATGAGCAGTTCTTC.

This rearrangement joins TRBV6-1 to TRBJ2-5; D is undetermined. CDR1 MNHNS and CDR2 SASEGT come from the germline V gene. The V and J ends lost 6 bases and 2 bases respectively, with 10 bases between them. The CDR3 runs to 13 residues. CDR3 loop: CASSAGIQETQYF. In nucleotides, the CDR3 is TGTGCCAGCAGCGCAGGAATACAAGAGACCCAGTACTTC.

The J gene is TRBJ2-1, the V gene TRBV6-5; 10 bases line up with TRBD2. Trimming removed 6 bases from V and 3 bases from J; junction bases left unmatched: 5. This CDR3 has 15 amino acids. Per germline, CDR1 MNHEY and CDR2 SVGAGI. The CDR3 DNA follows: TGTGCCAGCAGATCAGCGGGGGGGATCTACAATGAGCAGTTCTTC. This encodes CASRSAGGIYNEQFF.

The V and J genes are TRBV29-1 and TRBJ1-6, with TRBD1 matching 8 bases. Germline CDR1 SQVTM, CDR2 ANQGSEA. The trim removed 5 bases at V and 2 bases at J, leaving 2 bases unmatched. The CDR3 spans 14 residues. CDR3 amino acids: CSVPDRAYNSPLHF. In DNA form, the CDR3 reads TGCAGCGTTCCGGACAGGGCCTATAATTCACCCCTCCACTTT.

This clone was counted a single time. Since no conserved phenylalanine or tryptophan closes the CDR3, a read error is the likely cause. The chain employs TRBV4-1 and TRBJ1-5; D is unresolved. Per the germline V gene, CDR1 is MGHRA and CDR2 is YSYEKL. This CDR3 spans 15 amino acids. The V and J ends lost 6 bases and 5 bases respectively, with 17 bases between them. The chain's CDR3 is CASSRSWPGDQPQHL. The CDR3 DNA sequence: TGCGCCAGCAGTCGTAGCTGGCCCGGGGATCAGCCCCAGCATCTT.

The chain employs TRBV7-3 and TRBJ2-3; D is perhaps TRBD1 or TRBD2 (5 bases each). The germline V gene has CDR1 SGHTA and CDR2 FQGTGA. The CDR3 is made up of 17 amino acids. The germline V and J ends were trimmed by 3 bases and 1 base, with 17 bases remaining between them. The CDR3 region has the DNA TGTGCCAGCAGCTTGGGTACGGGGATAGGGGGCACAGATACGCAGTATTTT. It codes for CASSLGTGIGGTDTQYF.

The chain has TRBV7-9 and TRBJ1-1; possibly TRBD1 for D (5 bases). The CDR3 is 18 amino acids. CDR1 SEHNR and CDR2 FQNEAQ come from the germline V gene (reference sequence). V was pared by 1 base and J by 1 base, with 19 bases between. The CDR3, as DNA: TGTGCCAGCAGCTTAGACTATCTACTGACAGAAAAGAACACTGAAGCTTTCTTT. Its protein is CASSLDYLLTEKNTEAFF.

CDR3 nucleotide sequence: TGCGCCAGCAGCTCAACCAGGGATGGCTACACCTTC. This encodes CASSSTRDGYTF. The rearrangement uses TRBV5-1 and TRBJ1-2; D may be TRBD1 (5 bases). The V end lost 3 bases, the J end lost 6 bases, and 9 bases lay between the germline ends. CDR1 SGHRS and CDR2 YFSETQ come from the germline V gene. The CDR3 is 12 residues long.

The chain couples TRBV28 to TRBJ2-1, with 12 positions matching TRBD2. The CDR3 length is 17 residues. The germline gives CDR1 MDHEN, CDR2 SYDVKM. The ends lost 5 bases at V and 4 bases at J; junction bases unmatched: 9. CDR3 DNA: TGTGCCAGCAGTCATTCGACTAGCGGGAGTATATACAATGAGCAGTTCTTC. Protein: CASSHSTSGSIYNEQFF.

The chain uses TRBV4-1 and TRBJ2-3; the match to TRBD1 covers 10 bases. Looked up from germline, CDR1 is MGHRA and CDR2 is YSYEKL. Losses at the gene ends were 2 bases for V and 6 bases for J; bases not matched to a gene: 17. This CDR3 has 19 residues. The CDR3 region is CASSQPNLRQGALRDTQYF. The CDR3 DNA is TGCGCCAGCAGCCAACCCAATCTTCGACAGGGGGCGCTTCGCGATACGCAGTATTTT.

The CDR3: CASSSLPGGRTYGYTF. In nucleotides, the CDR3 is TGTGCCAGCAGTTCTCTACCAGGTGGGAGAACCTATGGCTACACCTTC. The rearrangement links TRBV6-6 to TRBJ1-2; D gene unclear. V was pared by 4 bases and J by 4 bases, with 19 bases between. The CDR3 has 16 residues. Germline V gene sequence: CDR1 MNHNY, CDR2 SVGAGI (reference sequence).

This clone came up once. The V and J genes are TRBV5-5 and TRBJ1-5; D is possibly TRBD1 (6 bases). CDR3 length equals 16 residues. V was cut by 3 bases and J by 3 bases, with 16 bases left in between. Germline loops: CDR1 SGHKS, CDR2 YYEKEE (reference sequence). CDR3 sequence (DNA): TGTGCCAGCAGCTGGGAGATTACAGGGACCAATCAGCCCCAGCATTTT. Its protein is CASSWEITGTNQPQHF. The full variable domain, its missing parts supplied by reference TRBV5-5 and TRBJ1-5, is DAGVTQSPTHLIKTRGQQVTLRCSPISGHKSVSWYQQVLGQGPQFIFQYYEKEERGRGNFPDRFSARQFPNYSSELNVNALLLGDSALYLCASSWEITGTNQPQHFGDGTRLSIL.